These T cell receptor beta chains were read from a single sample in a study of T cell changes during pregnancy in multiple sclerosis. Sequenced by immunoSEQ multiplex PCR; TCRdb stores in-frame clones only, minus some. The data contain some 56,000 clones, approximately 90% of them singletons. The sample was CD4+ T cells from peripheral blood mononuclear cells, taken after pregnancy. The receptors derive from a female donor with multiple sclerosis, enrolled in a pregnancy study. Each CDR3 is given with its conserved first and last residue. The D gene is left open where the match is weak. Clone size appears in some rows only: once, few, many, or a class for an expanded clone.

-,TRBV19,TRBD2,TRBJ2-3,TGTGCCAGTAGTATAGATAGACTAGCGGGGGGTCCAAATACGCAGTATTTT,CASSIDRLAGGPNTQYF
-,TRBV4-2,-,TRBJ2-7,TGTGCCAGCAGCCAGCAAACCGGTCTCTACGAGCAGTACTTC,CASSQQTGLYEQYF
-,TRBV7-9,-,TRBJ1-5,TGTGCCAGCAGCGCCGGTCTGAGGAGGGACCAGCCCCAGCATTTT,CASSAGLRRDQPQHF
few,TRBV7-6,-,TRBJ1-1,TGTGCCAGCAGCGCTACAGGTGGGCAGAACACTGAAGCTTTCTTT,CASSATGGQNTEAFF
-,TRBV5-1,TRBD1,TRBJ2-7,TGCGCCAGCAGCTACCTGCTAAACAGGGGGGCGCGCTACGAGCAGTACTTC,CASSYLLNRGARYEQYF
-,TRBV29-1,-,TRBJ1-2,TGCAGCGTTGACCCCCCAGGCCTCGGCTACACCTTC,CSVDPPGLGYTF
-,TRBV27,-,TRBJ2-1,TGTGCCAGCAAGACAGATCGAAGCTCCTACAATGAGCAGTTCTTC,CASKTDRSSYNEQFF
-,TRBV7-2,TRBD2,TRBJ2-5,TGTGCCAGCAGCCGGGGGGGCTCGGAGACCCAGTACTTC,CASSRGGSETQYF
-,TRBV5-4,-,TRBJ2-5,TGTGCCAGCAGCCCCCAAAGGACAGTCGGAGGAGAGACCCAGTACTTC,CASSPQRTVGGETQYF
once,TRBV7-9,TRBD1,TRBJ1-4,TGTGCCAGCAGATACGACAGGGGTACTAATGAAAAACTGTTTTTT,CASRYDRGTNEKLFF
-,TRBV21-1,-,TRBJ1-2,TGTGCCAGCAGCTCCCGTGTCCCTTCCCACTTAGGCTACACCTTC,CASSSRVPSHLGYTF
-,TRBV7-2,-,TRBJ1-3,TGTGCCAGCAGCGACACCGCTGGAAACACCATATATTTT,CASSDTAGNTIYF
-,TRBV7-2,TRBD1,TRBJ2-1,TGTGCCAGCAGCCTGGGACAGGGAACGGCTCTCTGGTTCTTC,CASSLGQGTALWFF
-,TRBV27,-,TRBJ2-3,TGTGCCAGCAGTTTGAACAGGGTGTACGATACGCAGTATTTT,CASSLNRVYDTQYF
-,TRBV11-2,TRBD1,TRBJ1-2,TGTGCCAGCAGCGCCGCCGGGACAGGCTCCTATGGCTACACCTTC,CASSAAGTGSYGYTF
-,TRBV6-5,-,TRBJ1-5,TGTGCCAGCAGTTACTCGATCCGGGTCGGGCCCCAGCATTTT,CASSYSIRVGPQHF
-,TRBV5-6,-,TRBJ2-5,TGTGCCAGCAGCTTGAAGGGCGGGGAGACCCAGTACTTC,CASSLKGGETQYF
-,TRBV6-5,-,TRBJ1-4,TGTGCCAGCAGTTACGGGGGGGAGGCTGAAAAACTGTTTTTT,CASSYGGEAEKLFF
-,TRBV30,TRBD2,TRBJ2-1,TGTGCCTGGAGGCCGCCACTAGCGGTGTTCTACAATGAGCAGTTCTTC,CAWRPPLAVFYNEQFF
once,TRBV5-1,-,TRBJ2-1,TGCGCCAGCAGCCACTCATTAAGGGGCTCCTACAATGAGCAGTTCTTC,CASSHSLRGSYNEQFF
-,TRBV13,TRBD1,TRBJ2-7,TGTGCCAGCAGACGCGGACAGGGATACTACGAGCAGTACTTC,CASRRGQGYYEQYF
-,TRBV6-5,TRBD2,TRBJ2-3,TGTGCCAGCAGTTACGACCGGGGGGGGACAGATACGCAGTATTTT,CASSYDRGGTDTQYF
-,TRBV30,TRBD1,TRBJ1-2,TGTGCCTGTCAGGGGGCAGTTTGGGGCTACACCTTC,CACQGAVWGYTF
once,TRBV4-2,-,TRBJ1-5,TGTGCCAGCAGCCAAGAGAGGGCCTTCAATCAGCCCCAGCATTTT,CASSQERAFNQPQHF
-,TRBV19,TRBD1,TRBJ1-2,TGTGCCAGTAGTATAGCCCCTAAGTGGGGGACCTTAAGACAGGGATACTATGGCTACACCTTC,CASSIAPKWGTLRQGYYGYTF
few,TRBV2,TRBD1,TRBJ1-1,TGTGCCACATCCCGGGACAGGGTAGGTATGAACACTGAAGCTTTCTTT,CATSRDRVGMNTEAFF
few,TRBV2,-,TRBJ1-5,TGTGCCAGCAGTGAAGCGCTTCGTGGACAGCGTTATAACGTGGTCCCCCAGCCCCAGCATTTT,CASSEALRGQRYNVVPQPQHF
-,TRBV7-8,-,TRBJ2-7,TGTGCCAGCAGCCCGCGGAGGGTCCGACCCTACGAGCAGTACTTC,CASSPRRVRPYEQYF
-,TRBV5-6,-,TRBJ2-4,TGTGCCAGCAGCCTTGGACAGATATCGACCAAAAACATTCAGTACTTC,CASSLGQISTKNIQYF
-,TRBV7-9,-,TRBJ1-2,TGTGCCAGCAGCTTAATATCAGGGGATGGCTACACCTTC,CASSLISGDGYTF
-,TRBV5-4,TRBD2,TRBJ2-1,TGTGCCAGCAGCTTCGGGACTAGCGGGGGGGCTAATGAGCAGTTCTTC,CASSFGTSGGANEQFF
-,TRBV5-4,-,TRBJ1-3,TGTGCCAGCAGCAGAGACAGCTCTGGAAACACCATATATTTT,CASSRDSSGNTIYF
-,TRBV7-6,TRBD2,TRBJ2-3,TGTGCCAGCAGCACCCTAGCGGGGGGCGGGAGAGATACGCAGTATTTT,CASSTLAGGGRDTQYF
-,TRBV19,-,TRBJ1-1,TGTGCCAGTGGGGGGGGCATCACTGAAGCTTTCTTT,CASGGGITEAFF
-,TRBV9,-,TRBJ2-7,TGTGCCAGTGGTCGGGAGACCTACGAGCAGTACTTC,CASGRETYEQYF
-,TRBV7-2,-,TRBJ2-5,TGTGCCAGCAGCTTGGCAGGGGCTTTACAAGAGACCCAGTACTTC,CASSLAGALQETQYF
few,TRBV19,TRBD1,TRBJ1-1,TGTGCCAGTAGTATCCGAGGACAGGACCCTGAAGCTTTCTTT,CASSIRGQDPEAFF
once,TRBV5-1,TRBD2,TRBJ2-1,TGCGCCAGCAGCGCAGGACTAGCGCTATACAATGAGCAGTTCTTC,CASSAGLALYNEQFF
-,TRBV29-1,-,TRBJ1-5,TGCAGCGTTGAGGAAACACAGGTCCCGGGTAATTATAGCAATCAGCCCCAGCATTTT,CSVEETQVPGNYSNQPQHF
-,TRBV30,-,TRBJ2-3,TGTGCCTGGAGTGTACTCAGGACGCAGTATTTT,CAWSVLRTQYF
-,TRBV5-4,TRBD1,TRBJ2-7,TGTGCCAGCAGCTCGGGACAGCCCGTCTACGAGCAGTACTTC,CASSSGQPVYEQYF